This T cell receptor beta chain was sequenced in a study of blood T cell repertoires in COVID-19. For the study at large: The United States, Italy and Spain supplied acute and convalescent COVID-19 samples. The analysed material was cDNA or gDNA that came from T cells, B-cell-depleted T cells, or PBMCs.

This CDR3 contains 14 residues. Trimming removed 8 bases from V and 11 bases from J; junction bases left unmatched: 17. CDR1 and CDR2 (germline): MDHEN, SYDVKM. Authors' data handling: Amplification of reference gene primers was used by the study to estimate nucleated cell counts. Profiling relied on immunoSEQ multiplex PCR, and the TCRdb table lists in-frame clones only, not all of them. The V and J calls and clone size come from that table; D and trimming were worked out from the DNA. The sample carries about 190,000 clones, roughly 90% recorded once. The J gene is TRBJ2-7, the V gene TRBV28, with 8 bases that match TRBD2. Sequenced: peripheral blood. The sequence was obtained from a man aged 35 to 55 with acute or convalescent COVID-19. The CDR3 protein is CASAGPLRGDPEYF. In DNA, the CDR3 is TGTGCCAGCGCAGGGCCCTTGCGGGGGGACCCGGAGTACTTC.